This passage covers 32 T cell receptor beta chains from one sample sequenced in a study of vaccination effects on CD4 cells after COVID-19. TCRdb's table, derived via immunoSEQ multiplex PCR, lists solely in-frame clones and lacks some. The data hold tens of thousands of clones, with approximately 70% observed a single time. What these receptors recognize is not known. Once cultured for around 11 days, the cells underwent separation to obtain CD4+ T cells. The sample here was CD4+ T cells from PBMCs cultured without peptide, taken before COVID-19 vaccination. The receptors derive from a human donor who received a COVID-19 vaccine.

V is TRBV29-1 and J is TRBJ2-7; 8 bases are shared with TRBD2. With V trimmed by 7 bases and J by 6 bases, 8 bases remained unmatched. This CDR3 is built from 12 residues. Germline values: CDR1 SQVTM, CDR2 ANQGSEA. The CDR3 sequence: CSAQRGPGEQYF. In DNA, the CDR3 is TGCAGCGCCCAGCGGGGGCCTGGCGAGCAGTACTTC.

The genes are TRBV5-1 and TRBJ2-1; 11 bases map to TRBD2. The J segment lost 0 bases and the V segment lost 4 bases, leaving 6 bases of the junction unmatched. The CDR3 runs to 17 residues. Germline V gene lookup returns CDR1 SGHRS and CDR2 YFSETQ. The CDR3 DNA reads TGCGCCAGCAGCAAAAGACTAGCGGGGAGCTCCTACAATGAGCAGTTCTTC. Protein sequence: CASSKRLAGSSYNEQFF.

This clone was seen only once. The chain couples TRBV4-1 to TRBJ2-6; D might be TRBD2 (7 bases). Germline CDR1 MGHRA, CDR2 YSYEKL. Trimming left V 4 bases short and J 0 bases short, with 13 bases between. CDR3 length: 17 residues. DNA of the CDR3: TGCGCCAGCAGCCGAGGGGGGGCTAACTCTGGGGCCAACGTCCTGACTTTC. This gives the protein CASSRGGANSGANVLTF.

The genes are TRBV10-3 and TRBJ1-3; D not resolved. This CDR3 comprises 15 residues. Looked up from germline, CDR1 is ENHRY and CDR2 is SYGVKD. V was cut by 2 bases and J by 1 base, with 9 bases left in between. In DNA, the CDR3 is TGTGCCATCAGTGAGGGTCCCATTTCTGGAAACACCATATATTTT. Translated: CAISEGPISGNTIYF.

The CDR3 region is CASSLSIAGGPGPDTQYF. In DNA form, the CDR3 reads TGTGCCAGCAGTTTATCCATAGCGGGAGGGCCGGGTCCAGATACGCAGTATTTT. The rearrangement joins TRBV27 to TRBJ2-3; 11 bases line up with TRBD2. The V gene's germline CDR1 is MNHEY and CDR2 SMNVEV (reference sequence). The V segment lost 0 bases and the J segment 4 bases; nucleotides outside the gene matches: 9. The CDR3 is made up of 18 amino acids.

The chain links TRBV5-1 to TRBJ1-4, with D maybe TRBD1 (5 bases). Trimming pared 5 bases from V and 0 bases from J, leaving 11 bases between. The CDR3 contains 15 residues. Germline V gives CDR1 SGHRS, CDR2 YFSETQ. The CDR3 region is CASRDVGATNEKLFF. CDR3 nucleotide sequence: TGCGCCAGCAGGGATGTAGGGGCAACTAATGAAAAACTGTTTTTT.

CDR3 residues: CASSGLAGGTDTQYF. CDR3 bases: TGCGCCAGCAGCGGTCTAGCGGGGGGCACAGATACGCAGTATTTT. The J gene is TRBJ2-3, the V gene TRBV5-1, with 10 bases lining up with TRBD2. CDR1 SGHRS and CDR2 YFSETQ come from the germline V gene. The CDR3 is made up of 15 amino acids. The junction had 3 bases not matched to a gene; V was cut back by 4 bases and J by 1 base.

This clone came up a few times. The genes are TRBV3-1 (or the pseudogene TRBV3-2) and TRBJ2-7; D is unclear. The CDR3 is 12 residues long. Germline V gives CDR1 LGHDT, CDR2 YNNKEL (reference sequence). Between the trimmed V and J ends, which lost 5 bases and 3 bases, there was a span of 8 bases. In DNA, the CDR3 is TGTGCCAGCAGCGTCGGGTACTACGAGCAGTACTTC. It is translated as CASSVGYYEQYF.

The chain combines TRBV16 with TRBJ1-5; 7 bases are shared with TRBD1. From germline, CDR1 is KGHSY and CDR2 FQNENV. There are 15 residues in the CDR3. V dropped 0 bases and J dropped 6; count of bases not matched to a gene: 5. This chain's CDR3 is CASSQSGNRGQPQHF. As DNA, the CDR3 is TGTGCCAGCAGCCAATCGGGGAACAGGGGTCAGCCCCAGCATTTT.

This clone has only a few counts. CDR3 residues: CASSLSGTGNYGYTF. In DNA form, the CDR3 reads TGTGCCAGCAGTTTATCGGGGACAGGGAACTATGGCTACACCTTC. The chain joins TRBV27 to TRBJ1-2; 9 bases line up with TRBD1. Per germline, CDR1 MNHEY and CDR2 SMNVEV (reference sequence). The CDR3 covers 15 residues. Trimming cost V 0 bases and J 2 bases; bases outside gene matches: 1.

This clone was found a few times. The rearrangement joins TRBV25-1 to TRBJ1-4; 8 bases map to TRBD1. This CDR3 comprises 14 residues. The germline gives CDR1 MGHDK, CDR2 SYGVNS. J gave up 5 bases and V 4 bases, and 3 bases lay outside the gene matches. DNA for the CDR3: TGTGCCAGCAGTGTGGGACAGGCCAATGAAAAACTGTTTTTT. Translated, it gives CASSVGQANEKLFF.

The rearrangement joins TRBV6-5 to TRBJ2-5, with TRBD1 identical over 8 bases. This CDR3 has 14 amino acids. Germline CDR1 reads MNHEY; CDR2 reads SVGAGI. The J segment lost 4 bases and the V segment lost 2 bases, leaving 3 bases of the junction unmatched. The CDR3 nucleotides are TGTGCCAGCAGTTACGTGACAGGGGTAGAGACCCAGTACTTC. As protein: CASSYVTGVETQYF.

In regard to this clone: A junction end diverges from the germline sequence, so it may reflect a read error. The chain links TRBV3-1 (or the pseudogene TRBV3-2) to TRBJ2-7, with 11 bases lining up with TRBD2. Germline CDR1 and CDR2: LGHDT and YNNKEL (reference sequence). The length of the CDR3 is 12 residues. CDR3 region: CASSPGGLAANF. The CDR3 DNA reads TGTGCCAGCAGCCCCGGGGGACTAGCGGCCAACTTC.

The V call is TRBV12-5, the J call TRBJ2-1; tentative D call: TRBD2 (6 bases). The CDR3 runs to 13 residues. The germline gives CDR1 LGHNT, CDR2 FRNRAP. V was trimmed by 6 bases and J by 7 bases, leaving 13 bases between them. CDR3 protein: CASGVGLLNEQFF. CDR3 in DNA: TGTGCTAGTGGCGTGGGACTTCTGAATGAGCAGTTCTTC.

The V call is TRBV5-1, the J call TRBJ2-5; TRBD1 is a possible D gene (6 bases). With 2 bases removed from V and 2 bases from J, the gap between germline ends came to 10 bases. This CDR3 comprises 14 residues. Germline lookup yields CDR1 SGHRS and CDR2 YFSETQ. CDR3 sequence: CASSFGQLQETQYF. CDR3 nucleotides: TGCGCCAGCAGCTTCGGACAGTTACAAGAGACCCAGTACTTC.

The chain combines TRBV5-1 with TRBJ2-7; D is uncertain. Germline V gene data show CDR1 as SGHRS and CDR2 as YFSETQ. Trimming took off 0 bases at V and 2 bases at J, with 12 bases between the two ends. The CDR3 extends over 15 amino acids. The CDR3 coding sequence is TGCGCCAGCAGCTTGGCCCTTGGACCAACCTACGAGCAGTACTTC. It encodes CASSLALGPTYEQYF.

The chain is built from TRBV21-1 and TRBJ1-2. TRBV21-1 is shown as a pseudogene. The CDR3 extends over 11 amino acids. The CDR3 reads CQTPANYGYTF. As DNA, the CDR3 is TGTCAGACGCCAGCTAACTATGGCTACACCTTC.

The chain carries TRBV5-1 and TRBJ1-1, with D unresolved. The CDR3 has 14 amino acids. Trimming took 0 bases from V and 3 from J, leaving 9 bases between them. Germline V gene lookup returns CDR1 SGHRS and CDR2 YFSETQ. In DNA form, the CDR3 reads TGCGCCAGCAGCTTGGGTGACGGATACACTGAAGCTTTCTTT. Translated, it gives CASSLGDGYTEAFF.

CDR3 region: CASMTVANQETQYF. The CDR3 DNA sequence: TGTGCCAGCATGACAGTTGCGAACCAAGAGACCCAGTACTTC. The genes are TRBV5-4 and TRBJ2-5, with D maybe TRBD1 (5 bases). Germline CDR1 SGHNT, CDR2 YYREEE (reference sequence). The CDR3 extends over 14 amino acids. Trimming cost V 6 bases and J 0 bases, with 12 bases left between them.

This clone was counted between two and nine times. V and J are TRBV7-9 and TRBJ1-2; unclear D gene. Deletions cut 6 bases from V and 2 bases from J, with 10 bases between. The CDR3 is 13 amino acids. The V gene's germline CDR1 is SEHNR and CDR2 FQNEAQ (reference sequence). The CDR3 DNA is TGTGCCAGCAGTAGTCCTCCCAACTATGGCTACACCTTC. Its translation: CASSSPPNYGYTF.

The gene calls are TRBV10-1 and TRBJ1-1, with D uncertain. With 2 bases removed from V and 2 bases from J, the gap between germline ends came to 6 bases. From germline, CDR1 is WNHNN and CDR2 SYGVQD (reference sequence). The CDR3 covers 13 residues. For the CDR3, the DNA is TGCGCCAGCAGTGAGGGAATCAACACTGAAGCTTTCTTT. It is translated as CASSEGINTEAFF.

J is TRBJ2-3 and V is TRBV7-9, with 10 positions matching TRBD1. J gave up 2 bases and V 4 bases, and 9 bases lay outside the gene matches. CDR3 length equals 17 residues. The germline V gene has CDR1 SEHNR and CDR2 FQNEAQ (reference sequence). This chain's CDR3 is CASSSNSGTGVTDTQYF. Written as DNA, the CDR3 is TGTGCCAGCAGCTCCAACTCCGGGACAGGGGTCACAGATACGCAGTATTTT.

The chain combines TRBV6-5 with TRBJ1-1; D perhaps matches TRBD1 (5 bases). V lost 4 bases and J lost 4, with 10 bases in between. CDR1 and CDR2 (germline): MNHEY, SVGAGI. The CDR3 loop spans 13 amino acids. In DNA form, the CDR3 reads TGTGCCAGCAGTTTGGGGCCCGGCACTGAAGCTTTCTTT. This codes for CASSLGPGTEAFF.

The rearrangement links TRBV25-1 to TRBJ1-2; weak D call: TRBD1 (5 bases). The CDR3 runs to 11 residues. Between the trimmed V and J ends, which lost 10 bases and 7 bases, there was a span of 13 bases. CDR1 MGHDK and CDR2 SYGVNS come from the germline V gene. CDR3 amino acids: CATRWGVGYTF. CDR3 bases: TGTGCCACCCGCTGGGGGGTTGGCTACACCTTC.

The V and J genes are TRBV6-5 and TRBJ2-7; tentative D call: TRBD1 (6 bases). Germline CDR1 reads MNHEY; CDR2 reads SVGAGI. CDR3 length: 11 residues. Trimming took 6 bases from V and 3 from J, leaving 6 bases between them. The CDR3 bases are TGTGCCAGCAGACAGGGCTACGAGCAGTACTTC. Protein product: CASRQGYEQYF.

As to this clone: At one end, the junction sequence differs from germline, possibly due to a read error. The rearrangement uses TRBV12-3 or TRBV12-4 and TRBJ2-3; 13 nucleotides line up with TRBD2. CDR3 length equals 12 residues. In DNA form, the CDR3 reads TGTGCCAGCAAAACCGGGACTAGCGGGGTTAATTTT. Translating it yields CASKTGTSGVNF.

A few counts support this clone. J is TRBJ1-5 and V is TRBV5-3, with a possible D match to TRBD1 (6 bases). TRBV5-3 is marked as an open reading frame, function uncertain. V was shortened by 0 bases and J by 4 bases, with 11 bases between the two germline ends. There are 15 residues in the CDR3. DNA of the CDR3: TGTGCCAGAAGCTTGGCGGTTCAGGGGAATCAGCCCCAGCATTTT. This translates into CARSLAVQGNQPQHF.

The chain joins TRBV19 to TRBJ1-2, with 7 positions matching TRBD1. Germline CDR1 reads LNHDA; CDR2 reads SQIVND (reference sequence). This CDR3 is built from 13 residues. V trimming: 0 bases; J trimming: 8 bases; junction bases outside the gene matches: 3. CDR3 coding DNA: TGTGCCAGTAGTATAGAAGGGGGCGACGGCTACACCTTC. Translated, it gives CASSIEGGDGYTF.

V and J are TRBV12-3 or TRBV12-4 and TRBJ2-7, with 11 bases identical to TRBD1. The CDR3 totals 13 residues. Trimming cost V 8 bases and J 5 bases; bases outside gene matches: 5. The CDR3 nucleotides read TGTGCCAGCGGAAGGACAGGGGGCCACGAGCAGTACTTC. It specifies CASGRTGGHEQYF.

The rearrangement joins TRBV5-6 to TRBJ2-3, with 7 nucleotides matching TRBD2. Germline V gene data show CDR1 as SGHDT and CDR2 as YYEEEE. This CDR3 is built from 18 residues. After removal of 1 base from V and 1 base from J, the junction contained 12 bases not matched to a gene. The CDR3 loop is CASSLFPSVAGGTDTQYF. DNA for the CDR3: TGTGCCAGCAGCTTGTTTCCTTCGGTGGCGGGGGGCACAGATACGCAGTATTTT.

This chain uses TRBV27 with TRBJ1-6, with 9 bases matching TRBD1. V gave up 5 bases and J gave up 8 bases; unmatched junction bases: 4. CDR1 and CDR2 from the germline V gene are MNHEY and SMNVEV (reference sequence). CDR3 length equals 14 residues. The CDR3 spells CASSIGTGYSPLHF. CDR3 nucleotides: TGTGCCAGCAGTATCGGGACAGGGTATTCACCCCTCCACTTT.

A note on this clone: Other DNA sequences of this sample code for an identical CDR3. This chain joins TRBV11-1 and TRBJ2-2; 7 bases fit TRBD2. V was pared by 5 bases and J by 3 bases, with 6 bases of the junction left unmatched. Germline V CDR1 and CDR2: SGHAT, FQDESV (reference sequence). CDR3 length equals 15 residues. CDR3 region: CASSSGLGDTGELFF. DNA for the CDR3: TGTGCCAGCAGCAGCGGACTAGGTGACACCGGGGAGCTGTTTTTT.